This is a list of T cell receptor beta chains from one sample in a study of glioma-infiltrating T cells after dendritic cell vaccination. Using immunoSEQ multiplex PCR, the repertoire was profiled, and TCRdb retains in-frame clones only, with some absent. The table records around 78,000 clones, roughly 91% of them present only once. The material sequenced was blood, taken after dendritic cell vaccination. These receptors all stem from a human donor with glioblastoma. The CDR3 runs from the conserved cysteine through the conserved F or W. The order of the fields is V gene, D gene, J gene, clone size, CDR3 DNA, CDR3 protein. D genes are given only for firm matches. A clone size is listed for some rows: how often the clone was seen (once, few, many), or a class if it is expanded.

v_gene: TRBV5-1; d_gene: TRBD1; j_gene: TRBJ1-4; abundance: NA; CDR3nt: TGCGCCAGCAGCACAGGGGGAAGACATAATGAAAAACTGTTTTTT; CDR3aa: CASSTGGRHNEKLFF
v_gene: TRBV7-9; d_gene: NA; j_gene: TRBJ1-1; abundance: NA; CDR3nt: TGTGCCAGCAGCCTCCCTCTCTTCCTGAACACTGAAGCTTTCTTT; CDR3aa: CASSLPLFLNTEAFF
v_gene: TRBV7-6; d_gene: NA; j_gene: TRBJ1-3; abundance: few; CDR3nt: TGTGCCAGCAGCCCCACCCCTAGACAGACCTCTGGAAACACCATATATTTT; CDR3aa: CASSPTPRQTSGNTIYF
v_gene: TRBV7-9; d_gene: TRBD1; j_gene: TRBJ2-7; abundance: NA; CDR3nt: TGTGCCAGCAGCCCGTCCGGGACAGAGTTCACCGAGCAGTACTTC; CDR3aa: CASSPSGTEFTEQYF
v_gene: TRBV27; d_gene: NA; j_gene: TRBJ2-2; abundance: NA; CDR3nt: TGTGCCAGCAGTTCGCTAATCCCAGGGTTGGGCACCGGGGAGCTGTTTTTT; CDR3aa: CASSSLIPGLGTGELFF
v_gene: TRBV14; d_gene: TRBD1; j_gene: TRBJ2-6; abundance: NA; CDR3nt: TGTGCCAGCAGCCAAGATGACCTCTACTTGATGACAGGGATCATCTCTGGGGCCAACGTCCTGACTTTC; CDR3aa: CASSQDDLYLMTGIISGANVLTF
v_gene: TRBV5-5; d_gene: NA; j_gene: TRBJ2-3; abundance: NA; CDR3nt: TGTGCCAGCAGCTTGGCCGGGAGCCCCACAGATACGCAGTATTTT; CDR3aa: CASSLAGSPTDTQYF
v_gene: TRBV6-1; d_gene: TRBD1; j_gene: TRBJ1-2; abundance: few; CDR3nt: TGTGCCAGCAGTGAACCGGGACAGGGAGTTTATGGCTACACCTTC; CDR3aa: CASSEPGQGVYGYTF
v_gene: TRBV5-4; d_gene: NA; j_gene: TRBJ2-7; abundance: NA; CDR3nt: TGTGCCAGCAGCTTGGGACAGAGTTCCTACGAGCAGTACTTC; CDR3aa: CASSLGQSSYEQYF
v_gene: TRBV6-5; d_gene: TRBD1; j_gene: TRBJ2-7; abundance: few; CDR3nt: TGTGCCAGCCGATCTTCCGGGACAGGGGTCTACGAGCAGTACTTC; CDR3aa: CASRSSGTGVYEQYF
v_gene: TRBV6-6; d_gene: TRBD2; j_gene: TRBJ2-7; abundance: NA; CDR3nt: TGTGCCAGCAGCCGGGGGGGACTAGCGTTTGGCGAGCAGTACTTC; CDR3aa: CASSRGGLAFGEQYF
v_gene: TRBV9; d_gene: NA; j_gene: TRBJ2-2; abundance: NA; CDR3nt: TGTGCCAGCAGCTCAACTAGCCTGAGGACCGGGGAGCTGTTTTTT; CDR3aa: CASSSTSLRTGELFF
v_gene: TRBV9; d_gene: NA; j_gene: TRBJ1-5; abundance: NA; CDR3nt: TGTGCCAGCAGCGTAGGAGGGCGGGACAATCAGCCCCAGCATTTT; CDR3aa: CASSVGGRDNQPQHF
v_gene: TRBV2; d_gene: TRBD2; j_gene: TRBJ2-3; abundance: NA; CDR3nt: TGTGCCAGCAGTGTGCGGGGGGGATCAGATACGCAGTATTTT; CDR3aa: CASSVRGGSDTQYF
v_gene: TRBV5-1; d_gene: NA; j_gene: TRBJ2-5; abundance: NA; CDR3nt: TGCGCCAGCAGCTACTCGCTGGAGCTGGAGACCCAGTACTTC; CDR3aa: CASSYSLELETQYF
v_gene: TRBV5-1; d_gene: TRBD1; j_gene: TRBJ2-7; abundance: NA; CDR3nt: TGCGCCAGCAGTTTTGGACAGGCCAGGGACTCCTACGAGCAGTACTTC; CDR3aa: CASSFGQARDSYEQYF
v_gene: TRBV5-1; d_gene: TRBD2; j_gene: TRBJ2-1; abundance: NA; CDR3nt: TGCGCCAGCAGCTTTAGCGGGGGGGCTGTCAATGAGCAGTTCTTC; CDR3aa: CASSFSGGAVNEQFF
v_gene: TRBV10-1; d_gene: TRBD2; j_gene: TRBJ2-3; abundance: NA; CDR3nt: TGCGCCAGCAGTGACCCGGTGGGGCTAGCGGTCACAGATACGCAGTATTTT; CDR3aa: CASSDPVGLAVTDTQYF
v_gene: TRBV5-1; d_gene: TRBD2; j_gene: TRBJ2-3; abundance: NA; CDR3nt: TGCGCCAGCAGCTGGGACTACTACACAGATACGCAGTATTTT; CDR3aa: CASSWDYYTDTQYF
v_gene: TRBV7-2; d_gene: TRBD2; j_gene: TRBJ2-1; abundance: NA; CDR3nt: TGTGCCAGCAGCCTGAGCGGGAGCTCCTACAATGAGCAGTTCTTC; CDR3aa: CASSLSGSSYNEQFF
v_gene: TRBV11-3; d_gene: NA; j_gene: TRBJ2-3; abundance: NA; CDR3nt: TGTGCCAGCAGCTTAGGAGAGGTGGATACGCAGTATTTT; CDR3aa: CASSLGEVDTQYF
v_gene: TRBV19; d_gene: NA; j_gene: TRBJ2-2; abundance: NA; CDR3nt: TGTGCCAGTAGTATAGTCGGTGCCGGGGAGCTGTTTTTT; CDR3aa: CASSIVGAGELFF
v_gene: TRBV7-3; d_gene: NA; j_gene: TRBJ2-1; abundance: NA; CDR3nt: TGTGCCAGCAGCGCCCTTGGGCCCGGCGAGCAGTTCTTC; CDR3aa: CASSALGPGEQFF
v_gene: TRBV6-5; d_gene: TRBD1; j_gene: TRBJ2-3; abundance: NA; CDR3nt: TGTGCCAGCAGTTACGGGGACAGTTATTTCACAGATACGCAGTATTTT; CDR3aa: CASSYGDSYFTDTQYF
v_gene: TRBV5-1; d_gene: TRBD1; j_gene: TRBJ2-7; abundance: NA; CDR3nt: TGCGCCAGCAGTCCAGGGGGTGGCTCCTACGAGCAGTACTTC; CDR3aa: CASSPGGGSYEQYF
v_gene: TRBV7-3; d_gene: NA; j_gene: TRBJ1-1; abundance: NA; CDR3nt: TGTGCCAGCAGCTTAGGACAGTCGAACACTGAAGCTTTCTTT; CDR3aa: CASSLGQSNTEAFF
v_gene: TRBV7-6; d_gene: NA; j_gene: TRBJ2-7; abundance: NA; CDR3nt: TGTGCCAGCAGCTCAACGGGACATCACTACGAGCAGTACTTC; CDR3aa: CASSSTGHHYEQYF
v_gene: TRBV11-2; d_gene: NA; j_gene: TRBJ1-3; abundance: NA; CDR3nt: TGTGCCAGCAGCTTAGCAGGGTCCCGAAACACCATATATTTT; CDR3aa: CASSLAGSRNTIYF
v_gene: TRBV18; d_gene: NA; j_gene: TRBJ2-1; abundance: NA; CDR3nt: TGTGCCAGCTCACCACCCGGTTACAATGAGCAGTTCTTC; CDR3aa: CASSPPGYNEQFF
v_gene: TRBV4-3; d_gene: NA; j_gene: TRBJ2-5; abundance: NA; CDR3nt: TGCGCCAGCAGCCAAGATCCGGGGATGGAGACCCAGTACTTC; CDR3aa: CASSQDPGMETQYF
v_gene: TRBV5-8; d_gene: NA; j_gene: TRBJ1-4; abundance: NA; CDR3nt: TGTGCCAGCACCCTCGGTGGGACAAATGATGAAAAACTGTTTTTT; CDR3aa: CASTLGGTNDEKLFF
v_gene: TRBV2; d_gene: NA; j_gene: TRBJ1-5; abundance: NA; CDR3nt: TGTGCCAGCAGTGGCTCGTTGGGAGGGAATCAGCCCCAGCATTTT; CDR3aa: CASSGSLGGNQPQHF
v_gene: TRBV5-4; d_gene: NA; j_gene: TRBJ2-6; abundance: NA; CDR3nt: TGTGCCAGCTGGCTAGGAGGGTCTGGGGCCAACGTCCTGACTTTC; CDR3aa: CASWLGGSGANVLTF
v_gene: TRBV2; d_gene: NA; j_gene: TRBJ1-5; abundance: medium-sized; CDR3nt: TGTGCCAGCAGGGTCTGGGATGAGGGTCGTCAGCCCCAGCATTTT; CDR3aa: CASRVWDEGRQPQHF
v_gene: TRBV5-4; d_gene: NA; j_gene: TRBJ2-2; abundance: NA; CDR3nt: TGTGCCAGCAGCTTGGGCGGCACCGGGGAGCTGTTTTTT; CDR3aa: CASSLGGTGELFF
v_gene: TRBV7-9; d_gene: NA; j_gene: TRBJ2-5; abundance: NA; CDR3nt: TGTGCCAGCAGTCCTCCCGGGGTAGAGACCCAGTACTTC; CDR3aa: CASSPPGVETQYF
v_gene: TRBV6-5; d_gene: NA; j_gene: TRBJ1-2; abundance: NA; CDR3nt: TGTGCCAGCAGATTGGACACGCTCGGCGGCTACACCTTC; CDR3aa: CASRLDTLGGYTF
v_gene: TRBV6-6; d_gene: TRBD1; j_gene: TRBJ1-3; abundance: NA; CDR3nt: TGTGCCAGCAGTTACTCCGGAGACAGGGTTGACACCATATATTTT; CDR3aa: CASSYSGDRVDTIYF
v_gene: TRBV7-7; d_gene: NA; j_gene: TRBJ2-1; abundance: NA; CDR3nt: TGTGCCAGCAGCTTAGTCGGGGGTTCCTACAATGAGCAGTTCTTC; CDR3aa: CASSLVGGSYNEQFF
v_gene: TRBV4-2; d_gene: NA; j_gene: TRBJ1-2; abundance: NA; CDR3nt: TGTGCCAGCAGCCAACGGGGAGGGACGGAGGGCTACACCTTC; CDR3aa: CASSQRGGTEGYTF
v_gene: TRBV5-1; d_gene: TRBD2; j_gene: TRBJ2-5; abundance: NA; CDR3nt: TGCGCCAGCAGCCCCGGGACTAGCGGGGGATTCCAAGAGACCCAGTACTTC; CDR3aa: CASSPGTSGGFQETQYF
v_gene: TRBV6-5; d_gene: NA; j_gene: TRBJ2-7; abundance: NA; CDR3nt: TGTGCCAGCACCGGGGGAGGAGCTGAATCCTACGAGCAGTACTTC; CDR3aa: CASTGGGAESYEQYF
v_gene: TRBV10-3; d_gene: NA; j_gene: TRBJ2-7; abundance: few; CDR3nt: TGTGCCATCAGTGAGACAGGGAACGAGCAGTACTTC; CDR3aa: CAISETGNEQYF
v_gene: TRBV11-2; d_gene: NA; j_gene: TRBJ2-5; abundance: NA; CDR3nt: TGTGCCAGCAGCTACGGGAACCAAGAGACCCAGTACTTC; CDR3aa: CASSYGNQETQYF
v_gene: TRBV9; d_gene: TRBD2; j_gene: TRBJ2-3; abundance: NA; CDR3nt: TGTGCCAGCGCTCCTAGCGGAGACGCCGATACGCAGTATTTT; CDR3aa: CASAPSGDADTQYF
v_gene: TRBV14; d_gene: TRBD1; j_gene: TRBJ2-7; abundance: NA; CDR3nt: TGTGCCAGCAGCTTGGGGACAGTGACCTACGAGCAGTACTTC; CDR3aa: CASSLGTVTYEQYF
v_gene: TRBV19; d_gene: NA; j_gene: TRBJ1-5; abundance: NA; CDR3nt: TGTGCCAGTACGCAGGGAAATCAGCCCCAGCATTTT; CDR3aa: CASTQGNQPQHF